This T cell receptor beta chain emerged from a study of T-cell reconstitution after alpha-beta-depleted transplantation in children. General study findings and limits: Reports say that about two months after transplant, the alpha-beta T cells came out of several hundred graft clones that had expanded.

Notes on this clonotype: Its antigen is as yet unknown.

This sample's TCRbeta library carried unique molecular identifier barcodes. TCRdb redid the calling of the PCR reads with MiXCR, one entry per CDR3 protein. The table has about 310,000 distinct CDR3 sequences, around 25% seen once. V gave up 3 bases and J gave up 6 bases; unmatched junction bases: 11. The length of the CDR3 is 15 residues. Germline V CDR1 and CDR2: DFQATT, SNEGSKA (reference sequence). Specimen: PBMCs, mostly from graft donor cells, collected 180 days after TCRalphabeta/CD19-depleted stem cell transplant. J is TRBJ2-1 and V is TRBV20-1; 7 bases fit TRBD2. The clonotype originates from a male patient between 10 and 17 years old who had a stem cell transplant for acute lymphoblastic leukemia, so the T cells may come from the graft donor. In DNA form, the CDR3 reads TGCAGTGCTAGGTCCGTACTAGCGTCGGGCAATGAGCAGTTCTTC. Protein sequence: CSARSVLASGNEQFF.